Below are 3 T cell receptor beta chains sequenced from a single sample in a study of blood T cell repertoires in COVID-19. Sequencing was performed with immunoSEQ multiplex PCR; in TCRdb, only in-frame clones are kept and a portion is missing. This sample carries around 80,000 clones, approximately 82% of them seen once, and the ten largest clones take around 9.7%. Sequencing used peripheral blood. The origin of the receptors is a human donor in a cohort sampled during active COVID-19.

The gene calls are TRBV5-1 and TRBJ2-7; 10 bases map to TRBD1. V gave up 0 bases and J gave up 3 bases; unmatched junction bases: 3. This CDR3 is built from 15 residues. The germline V gene encodes CDR1 SGHRS and CDR2 YFSETQ. The CDR3 loop is CASSLGQGAGYEQYF. The DNA of the CDR3 is TGCGCCAGCAGCTTGGGACAGGGGGCAGGCTACGAGCAGTACTTC.

In its sample, this clone was seen a few times. The rearrangement uses TRBV18 and TRBJ1-1; 8 bases agree with TRBD1. The CDR3 consists of 14 residues. Germline-derived CDR1 and CDR2 are KGHSH and LQKENI. Trimming removed 6 bases from V and 1 base from J; junction bases left unmatched: 4. This CDR3 reads CASSDRGANTEAFF. The CDR3 coding sequence is TGTGCCAGCTCCGACAGGGGAGCGAACACTGAAGCTTTCTTT. Filled out from reference TRBV18 and TRBJ1-1, the complete variable domain reads NAGVMQNPRHLVRRRGQEARLRCSPMKGHSHVYWYRQLPEEGLKFMVYLQKENIIDESGMPKERFSAEFPKEGPSILRIQQVVRGDSAAYFCASSDRGANTEAFFGQGTRLTVV.

The chain is built from TRBV7-7 and TRBJ2-5, with TRBD2 as a possible D gene (6 bases). V was clipped by 5 bases and J by 3 bases, with 16 bases between them. Looked up from germline, CDR1 is SSHAT and CDR2 is FNYEAQ (reference sequence). This CDR3 region has 15 residues. The CDR3 spells CASSHNGGAEETQYF. In DNA form, the CDR3 reads TGTGCCAGCAGCCATAACGGAGGGGCAGAAGAGACCCAGTACTTC.